The following is a T cell receptor beta chain sequence with its context. The antigen remains undetermined. The data are from a study of T cell responses to AZD1222 COVID-19 vaccine. Repertoires were generated with immunoSEQ multiplex PCR, while TCRdb's copy carries only in-frame clones and drops some. The table lists around 80,000 clones, roughly 85% of them singletons. Trimming stripped 4 bases from V and 8 bases from J, with 15 bases between. Germline CDR1 SGHDN, CDR2 FVKESK. This CDR3 is built from 13 residues. Study conclusions and caveats: Spike-specific TCR breadth and depth both grew after two AZD1222 doses. Spike was spanned by vaccine-associated CD4 TCRs, which were dominant at 160-218 and 743-854.

The sample here was peripheral blood, taken 28 days after the second AZD1222 dose. The source of this sequence is an adult who received the AZD1222 COVID-19 vaccine. The chain couples TRBV14 to TRBJ2-7; no clear D. This CDR3 is CASSPNIDGQQYF. The CDR3 bases are TGTGCCAGCAGCCCGAACATAGACGGACAGCAGTACTTC. The full variable domain, completed using reference TRBV14 and TRBJ2-7, is EAGVTQFPSHSVIEKGQTVTLRCDPISGHDNLYWYRRVMGKEIKFLLHFVKESKQDESGMPNNRFLAERTGGTYSTLKVQPAELEDSGVYFCASSPNIDGQQYFGPGTRLTVT.